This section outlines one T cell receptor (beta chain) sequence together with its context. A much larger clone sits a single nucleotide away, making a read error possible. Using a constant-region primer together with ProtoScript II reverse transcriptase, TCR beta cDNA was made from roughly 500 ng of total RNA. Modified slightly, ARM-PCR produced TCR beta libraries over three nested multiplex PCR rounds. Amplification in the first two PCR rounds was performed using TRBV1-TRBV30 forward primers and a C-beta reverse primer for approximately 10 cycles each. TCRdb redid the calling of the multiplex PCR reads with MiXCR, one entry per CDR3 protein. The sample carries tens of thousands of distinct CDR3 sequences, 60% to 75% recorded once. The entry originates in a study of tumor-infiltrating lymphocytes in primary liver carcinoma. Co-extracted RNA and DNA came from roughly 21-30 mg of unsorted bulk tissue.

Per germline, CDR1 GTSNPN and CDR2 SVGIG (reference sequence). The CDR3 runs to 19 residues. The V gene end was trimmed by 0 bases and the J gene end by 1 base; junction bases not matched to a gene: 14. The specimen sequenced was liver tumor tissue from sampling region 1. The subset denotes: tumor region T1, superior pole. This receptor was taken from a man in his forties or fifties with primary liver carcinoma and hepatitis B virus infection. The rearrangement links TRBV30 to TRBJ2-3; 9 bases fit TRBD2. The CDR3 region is CAWSVRWWATSGRTDTQYF. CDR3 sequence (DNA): TGTGCCTGGAGTGTACGGTGGTGGGCGACTAGCGGACGCACAGATACGCAGTATTTT.